This is a list of T cell receptor beta chains from one sample in a study of T cell responses to AZD1222 COVID-19 vaccine. TCRdb keeps only in-frame clones here, not all; method: immunoSEQ multiplex PCR. The table includes some 200,000 clones, approximately 92% detected once. The sequenced sample was peripheral blood, obtained 28 days after the second dose of the MenACWY control vaccine. These receptors all stem from an adult who received the MenACWY meningococcal vaccine as a control. The CDR3 runs from the conserved cysteine through the conserved F or W. The D gene is left open where the match is weak. Size tells how often a clone was seen (once, few, many) or the class of an expanded clone, and some rows leave it out.

TRBV7-6	-	once	TRBJ2-7	TGTGCCAGCAGCCCCCAGTACGAGCAGTACTTC	CASSPQYEQYF
TRBV11-2	TRBD1	-	TRBJ2-7	TGTGCCAGCAGCTCGCCGGGACAGGGTCAACTCGAGCAGTACTTC	CASSSPGQGQLEQYF
TRBV12-3/TRBV12-4	TRBD1	-	TRBJ1-5	TGTGCCAGCACCGGACAGGGTAATCAGCCCCAGCATTTT	CASTGQGNQPQHF
TRBV6-5	-	-	TRBJ1-1	TGTGCCAGCAGGAGACAGACTGAAGCTTTCTTT	CASRRQTEAFF
TRBV6-1	-	few	TRBJ2-5	TGTGCCAGCAGTGAAGAGGCGGGACCACCGTGGGGTTTTCGTGAGACCCAGTACTTC	CASSEEAGPPWGFRETQYF
TRBV11-3	TRBD2	-	TRBJ2-1	TGTGCCAGCAGTCTTGGGACTAGCGGGACGGGTGAGCAGTTCTTC	CASSLGTSGTGEQFF
TRBV7-6	TRBD2	-	TRBJ2-5	TGTGCCAGCAGCCCCATCAGCGGGGTTCAAGAGACCCAGTACTTC	CASSPISGVQETQYF
TRBV15	TRBD1	-	TRBJ2-5	TGTGCCACCAGCAGTCTTGGACAGGGGGTAGAGACCCAGTACTTC	CATSSLGQGVETQYF
TRBV27	-	-	TRBJ1-3	TGTGCCAGCAGACAAACAGTCTCTGGAAACACCATATATTTT	CASRQTVSGNTIYF
TRBV19	TRBD1	once	TRBJ1-1	TGTGCCAGTAGTATAGGGACAGGGACCACTGAAGCTTTCTTT	CASSIGTGTTEAFF
TRBV27	-	-	TRBJ1-2	TGTGCCAGCAGTTTTATAGGGGGAGATGGCTACACCTTC	CASSFIGGDGYTF
TRBV28	-	-	TRBJ2-1	TGTGCCAGCAGTTTATCCGGACTAAACAATGAGCAGTTCTTC	CASSLSGLNNEQFF
TRBV4-3	TRBD2	-	TRBJ2-7	TGCGCCAGCAGCCAAGATCTCGCGGGAGTTTCATACGAGCAGTACTTC	CASSQDLAGVSYEQYF
TRBV2	TRBD2	-	TRBJ2-1	TGTGCCAGCAGTGATAGATTAGCGGGAGCGATTGAGCAGTTCTTC	CASSDRLAGAIEQFF
TRBV19	-	-	TRBJ1-1	TGTGCCAGCAGGGCCAATACGAACACTGAAGCTTTCTTT	CASRANTNTEAFF
TRBV24-1	TRBD2	few	TRBJ2-7	TGTGCCACCAGTCGGACTAGCGGGAGTGAAGAGCAGTACTTC	CATSRTSGSEEQYF
TRBV5-1	TRBD1	-	TRBJ1-2	TGCGCCAGCAGCCCTATGGGACAGGGGGCCGTAAGCACCTTC	CASSPMGQGAVSTF
TRBV7-2	-	-	TRBJ1-5	TGTGCCAGCAGCTTGGGCACGATCAATCAGCCCCAGCATTTT	CASSLGTINQPQHF
TRBV12-3/TRBV12-4	TRBD1	-	TRBJ1-2	TGTGCCAGCAGACTAGACAGGGCCGATGGCTACACCTTC	CASRLDRADGYTF
TRBV19	TRBD1	-	TRBJ1-1	TGTGCCAGTAGTATTCCCGCCCGGACAGGGCGCACTGAAGCTTTCTTT	CASSIPARTGRTEAFF
TRBV27	-	-	TRBJ1-1	TGTGCCAGCAGTTTATGGGGCGACTCTCTCGACACTGAAGCTTTCTTT	CASSLWGDSLDTEAFF
TRBV19	-	-	TRBJ2-7	TGTGCCAGTAGTTACGGGACACGGTACGAGCAGTACTTC	CASSYGTRYEQYF
TRBV11-3	TRBD2	-	TRBJ2-3	TGTGCCAGCAGCTTGCCGGGACTAACAGGCACAGATACGCAGTATTTT	CASSLPGLTGTDTQYF
TRBV19	-	-	TRBJ1-2	TGTGCCAGTAGTGAGATCCAGACCTCTAACTATGGCTACACCTTC	CASSEIQTSNYGYTF
TRBV28	TRBD1	-	TRBJ2-7	TGTGCCAGCAGTCTTCCGGGACAGGGGCCCTACGAGCAGTACTTC	CASSLPGQGPYEQYF
TRBV7-2	-	-	TRBJ2-3	TGTGCCAGCAGCTTAGCCGGGGCACTGTCAGATACGCAGTATTTT	CASSLAGALSDTQYF
TRBV28	-	-	TRBJ2-1	TGTGCCAGCAGTTTCTGGGTGGGTGAGCAGTTCTTC	CASSFWVGEQFF
TRBV7-9	TRBD2	-	TRBJ2-2	TGTGCCAGCAGCCAGGCGGGACTAGCGGGGGCCGGGGAGCTGTTTTTT	CASSQAGLAGAGELFF
TRBV29-1	-	-	TRBJ1-1	TGCAGCGTTCATGTCGGACGGGTCTCCACTGAAGCTTTCTTT	CSVHVGRVSTEAFF
TRBV20-1	TRBD2	-	TRBJ2-1	TGCAGTGCTAGTAGGGCTAGCGGTGTCTCTCGTGAGCAGTTCTTC	CSASRASGVSREQFF
TRBV7-2	-	-	TRBJ1-2	TGTGCCAGCAGCTACACAGGGCCGGGAGGCTACACCTTC	CASSYTGPGGYTF
TRBV24-1	TRBD2	-	TRBJ2-1	TGTGCCACCAGTGATCCCCGACGGGGAGCGGGAGGGCCCAATGAGCAGTTCTTC	CATSDPRRGAGGPNEQFF
TRBV18	-	-	TRBJ1-1	TGTGCCAGCTCACCCCAGGGAGGCACTGAAGCTTTCTTT	CASSPQGGTEAFF
TRBV4-1	-	-	TRBJ2-2	TGCGCCAGCAGCCAAGACGGTGCGGGACTCACCGGGGAGCTGTTTTTT	CASSQDGAGLTGELFF
TRBV27	TRBD1	-	TRBJ2-5	TGTGCCAGCAGCCTCGGGACAGGGGGGGAGACCCAGTACTTC	CASSLGTGGETQYF
TRBV19	-	-	TRBJ1-2	TGTGCCAGTGACTCGGGGTGGGGGTACGGCTACACCTTC	CASDSGWGYGYTF
TRBV19	-	-	TRBJ1-1	TGTGCCAGTAGTAGTCTGGGAGGGGCGACGACTGAAGCTTTCTTT	CASSSLGGATTEAFF
TRBV6-5	-	-	TRBJ2-7	TGTGCCAGCAGTTACGACCTGAACTACGAGCAGTACTTC	CASSYDLNYEQYF
TRBV2	-	-	TRBJ1-1	TGTGCCAGCAGCGACAGATTCATGAACACTGAAGCTTTCTTT	CASSDRFMNTEAFF
TRBV12-3/TRBV12-4	TRBD2	-	TRBJ2-1	TGTGCCAGCAGTTGGACTAGAAGGAATGAGCAGTTCTTC	CASSWTRRNEQFF
TRBV27	TRBD1	-	TRBJ2-5	TGTGCCAGCAGACCTAGCAGGGACAGGGATTGGAAAGAGACCCAGTACTTC	CASRPSRDRDWKETQYF
TRBV9	-	-	TRBJ1-1	TGTGCCAGCAGTTTTAAGTCTGAGGGCACTGAAGCTTTCTTT	CASSFKSEGTEAFF
TRBV6-2/TRBV6-3	-	-	TRBJ1-1	TGTGCCAGCAGTTCCCGTCCGACAGCTGAAGCTTTCTTT	CASSSRPTAEAFF
TRBV7-3	TRBD2	-	TRBJ2-2	TGTGCCAGCAGTTGGGGACTAGCCGGAAACACCGGGGAGCTGTTTTTT	CASSWGLAGNTGELFF
TRBV6-5	-	-	TRBJ2-1	TGTGCCAGCAGCCAGGACAGCTACAATGAGCAGTTCTTC	CASSQDSYNEQFF
TRBV14	-	few	TRBJ2-7	TGTGCCAGCAGCCCCGGGGGAAGGACGGCAGCCTACGAGCAGTACTTC	CASSPGGRTAAYEQYF
TRBV19	TRBD1	-	TRBJ1-5	TGTGCCAGTAGCGGGACAGTCTTCAATCAGCCCCAGCATTTT	CASSGTVFNQPQHF
TRBV6-1	TRBD1	-	TRBJ1-3	TGTGCCAGCAGTGATGGGACAGGGCCAGGAAACACCATATATTTT	CASSDGTGPGNTIYF
TRBV30	TRBD2	-	TRBJ2-7	TGTGCCTGGAGTGTTATACTAGCGGACGAGCAGTACTTC	CAWSVILADEQYF
TRBV27	TRBD1	-	TRBJ1-1	TGTGCCAGCAGTGGACAGGGGTGGACTGAAGCTTTCTTT	CASSGQGWTEAFF
TRBV5-8	-	-	TRBJ1-6	TGTGCCAGCATCAGACCTGGGACTTACGATTCACCCCTCCACTTT	CASIRPGTYDSPLHF
TRBV7-3	-	-	TRBJ2-1	TGTGCCAGCAGCCCACTGGCGGCGAGTTACAATGAGCAGTTCTTC	CASSPLAASYNEQFF
TRBV9	-	-	TRBJ2-7	TGTGCCAGCAGCGACGGGACTGTTGGGCCTTACGAGCAGTACTTC	CASSDGTVGPYEQYF
TRBV19	-	-	TRBJ2-1	TGTGCCAGTAGTATGAGGGAGGCGACCTACAATGAGCAGTTCTTC	CASSMREATYNEQFF
TRBV27	TRBD1	-	TRBJ2-7	TGTGCCAGCAGTTTGGGGACAGGGGGTTCCTACGAGCAGTACTTC	CASSLGTGGSYEQYF
TRBV6-1	TRBD1	once	TRBJ1-2	TGTGCCAGCAGTGAAAACAGGGGCGCGGGAGGCTACACCTTC	CASSENRGAGGYTF
TRBV7-9	-	-	TRBJ1-3	TGTGCCAGCAGCCCCACCGGGACACCAGGAAACACCATATATTTT	CASSPTGTPGNTIYF